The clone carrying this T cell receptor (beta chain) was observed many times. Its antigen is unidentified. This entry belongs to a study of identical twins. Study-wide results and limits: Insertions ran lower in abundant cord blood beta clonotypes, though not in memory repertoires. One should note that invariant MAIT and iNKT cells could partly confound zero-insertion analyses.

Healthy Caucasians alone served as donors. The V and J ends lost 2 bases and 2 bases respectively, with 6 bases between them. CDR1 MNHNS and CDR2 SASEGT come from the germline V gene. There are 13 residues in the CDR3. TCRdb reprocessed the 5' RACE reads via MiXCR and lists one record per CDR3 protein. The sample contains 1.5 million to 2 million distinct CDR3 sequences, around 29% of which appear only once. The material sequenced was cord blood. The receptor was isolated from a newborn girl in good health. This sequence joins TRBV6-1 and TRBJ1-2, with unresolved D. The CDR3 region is CASSELGNYGYTF. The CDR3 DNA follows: TGTGCCAGCAGTGAACTAGGGAACTATGGCTACACCTTC.